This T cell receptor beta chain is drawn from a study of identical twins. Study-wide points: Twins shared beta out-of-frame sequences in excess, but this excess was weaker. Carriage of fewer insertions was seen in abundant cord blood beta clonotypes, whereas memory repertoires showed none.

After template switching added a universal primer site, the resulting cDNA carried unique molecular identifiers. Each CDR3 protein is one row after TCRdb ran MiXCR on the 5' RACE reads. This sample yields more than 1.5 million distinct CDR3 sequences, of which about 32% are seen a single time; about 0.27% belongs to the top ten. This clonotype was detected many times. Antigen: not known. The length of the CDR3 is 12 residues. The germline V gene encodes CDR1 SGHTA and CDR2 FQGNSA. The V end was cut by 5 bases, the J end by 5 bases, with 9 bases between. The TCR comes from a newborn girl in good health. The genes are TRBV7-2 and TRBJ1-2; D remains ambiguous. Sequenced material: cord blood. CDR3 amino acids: CASSPYLYGYTF. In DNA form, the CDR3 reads TGTGCCAGCAGCCCGTACTTATATGGCTACACCTTC.